A selection of T cell receptor beta chains follows, all from one sample in a study of T cells in Graves' hyperthyroidism and ophthalmopathy. MiXCR, run by TCRdb on the multiplex PCR reads, gives a single entry per CDR3 protein. The sample yields roughly 660,000 distinct CDR3 sequences, around a sixth seen once. The source material was blood. The receptors come from a man over 45 with Graves' hyperthyroidism. CDR3s include the opening cysteine and the closing phenylalanine or tryptophan. D genes are given only for firm matches. Clone size is given for some rows only: seen once, a few or many times, or a class if the clone is expanded.

TRBJ1-6,.,few,TRBV12-3/TRBV12-4,TGTGCCAGCAGTTTGTTTGGGCAGGGCAATTCACCCCTCCACTTT,CASSLFGQGNSPLHF
TRBJ2-1,.,.,TRBV6-2/TRBV6-3,TGTGCCAACGAGCGGGTCCGGTTAGATGAGCAGTTCTTC,CANERVRLDEQFF
TRBJ2-7,TRBD1,few,TRBV9,TGTGCCAGCACCACCGGGACAGAAAGTTACGAGCAGTACTTC,CASTTGTESYEQYF
TRBJ2-7,TRBD2,many,TRBV27,TGTGCCAGCAGTTTATTGTCGCTAGCGGGAGGTTACGAGCAGTACTTC,CASSLLSLAGGYEQYF
TRBJ1-2,.,.,TRBV10-3,TGTGCCATCAGTGAGGGGTTCAAAAGGGGTGACGCTAACTATGGCTACACCTTC,CAISEGFKRGDANYGYTF
TRBJ2-1,TRBD2,many,TRBV24-1,TGTGCCACCAGTGGACTAGCGGGCTCCTACAATGAGCAGTTCTTC,CATSGLAGSYNEQFF
TRBJ2-5,.,few,TRBV4-3,TGCGCCAGCAGCCGAGGGGGATTCCAAGAGACCCAGTACTTC,CASSRGGFQETQYF
TRBJ2-2,.,many,TRBV5-1,TGCGCCAGCAGCTCCGGGGCGCCTAGTCGGACCGGGGAGCTGTTTTTT,CASSSGAPSRTGELFF
TRBJ2-4,.,many,TRBV7-9,TGTGCCAGCAGCCCTACAGATAACAAAAACATTCAGTACTTC,CASSPTDNKNIQYF
TRBJ2-7,.,many,TRBV28,TGTGCCAGCAGGAAACAGGGTCAACCCTACGAGCAGTACTTC,CASRKQGQPYEQYF
TRBJ2-3,.,.,TRBV20-1,TGCAGTGCTAGAGATCTCGGGAGGGGGCGGATGGATACGCAGTATTTT,CSARDLGRGRMDTQYF
TRBJ1-3,.,many,TRBV12-3/TRBV12-4,TGTGCCAGCAGTTTAAGTTCTGGAAACACCATATATTTT,CASSLSSGNTIYF
TRBJ2-7,TRBD2,many,TRBV27,TGTGCCAGCAGTTTCGGGACTAACACCTACGAGCAGTACTTC,CASSFGTNTYEQYF
TRBJ2-3,TRBD1,.,TRBV28,TGTGCCAGCAGTTCTTGGGACAGGGGGTTGACAGATACGCAGTATTTT,CASSSWDRGLTDTQYF
TRBJ2-2,.,many,TRBV28,TGTGCCAGCAGGTCGGCGAACACCGGGGAGCTGTTTTTT,CASRSANTGELFF
TRBJ1-1,.,many,TRBV30,TGTGCCTGGAGTCCTCTACCGGGCCAGAGCGCAGCTTTCTTT,CAWSPLPGQSAAFF
TRBJ2-2,.,few,TRBV20-1,TGCAGTGCCCCGGCAGTGAACACCGGGGAGCTGTTTTTT,CSAPAVNTGELFF
TRBJ2-1,.,many,TRBV28,TGTGCCAGCAGTTCCGCCGCTACTGAGCAGTTCTTC,CASSSAATEQFF
TRBJ2-7,.,few,TRBV6-5,TGTGCCAGCAGTTACTCAGGGACTCCCAGATCCGAGCAGTACTTC,CASSYSGTPRSEQYF
TRBJ1-1,TRBD1,many,TRBV18,TGTGCCAGCTCATCGGACAGGGTACCCTCCACTGAAGCTTTCTTT,CASSSDRVPSTEAFF